A single sample is the source of the 19 T cell receptor beta chains below, sequenced in a study of shared clonotypes between healthy human individuals. Sequenced by immunoSEQ multiplex PCR; TCRdb stores in-frame clones only, minus some. The sample includes some 2,500,000 clones, 80% to 95% of them seen just once. What was sequenced was naive CD4+ T cells from PBMCs. Subset in this sample: CD45RA+ positively selected. Receptors were obtained from a young man in good health. Some clones in this sample may be carry-over from other donors' samples.

V usage is TRBV7-2 and J usage is TRBJ2-3; TRBD2 aligns across 8 bases. The CDR3 contains 15 residues. The V segment lost 2 bases and the J segment 4 bases; nucleotides outside the gene matches: 5. CDR1 and CDR2 (germline): SGHTA, FQGNSA. CDR3 sequence reads: CASSLLAGGADTQYF. DNA of the CDR3: TGTGCCAGCAGCTTACTAGCGGGCGGCGCAGATACGCAGTATTTT.

The chain joins TRBV5-1 to TRBJ2-7; 9 nucleotides match TRBD1. Germline CDR1 reads SGHRS; CDR2 reads YFSETQ. With V trimmed by 4 bases and J by 6 bases, 11 bases remained unmatched. The length of the CDR3 is 15 residues. The CDR3 here is CASSLGRDRDGEQYF. CDR3 nucleotide sequence: TGCGCCAGCAGCCTAGGTCGGGACAGGGATGGCGAGCAGTACTTC.

The gene calls are TRBV27 and TRBJ2-1; 7 bases match TRBD2. This CDR3 contains 16 residues. V shed 3 bases, J shed 3 bases, and the junction held 8 bases outside the gene matches. Germline V CDR1 and CDR2: MNHEY, SMNVEV (reference sequence). CDR3 amino acids: CASSFLNKRDYNEQFF. CDR3 DNA sequence: TGTGCCAGCAGTTTCCTCAACAAGCGGGACTACAATGAGCAGTTCTTC.

This rearrangement joins TRBV5-8 to TRBJ2-3, with D unresolved. The ends were cut back, 0 bases at V and 7 bases at J, with 9 bases in the middle. The CDR3 runs to 13 residues. Germline assignment: CDR1 SGHTS and CDR2 YDEGEE. Written as DNA, the CDR3 is TGTGCCAGCAGCTTGGAGGTTCATCATACGCAGTATTTT. Translated, it gives CASSLEVHHTQYF.

The V gene is TRBV5-1, the J gene TRBJ2-3; 8 nucleotides align to TRBD1. This CDR3 has 16 residues. The J segment lost 5 bases and the V segment lost 2 bases, leaving 10 bases of the junction unmatched. The germline V gene has CDR1 SGHRS and CDR2 YFSETQ. In DNA form, the CDR3 reads TGCGCCAGCAGCTTTCTAGGGACAGGCATGGGAGATACGCAGTATTTT. The encoded protein is CASSFLGTGMGDTQYF. Together with reference TRBV5-1 and TRBJ2-3, the CDR3 gives the full variable domain: KAGVTQTPRYLIKTRGQQVTLSCSPISGHRSVSWYQQTPGQGLQFLFEYFSETQRNKGNFPGRFSGRQFSNSRSEMNVSTLELGDSALYLCASSFLGTGMGDTQYFGPGTRLTVL.

The V and J genes are TRBV5-1 and TRBJ2-3, with a possible D match to TRBD2 (5 bases). Germline V gene sequence: CDR1 SGHRS, CDR2 YFSETQ. V shed 0 bases and J shed 6 bases, with 14 bases lying between them. CDR3 length equals 15 residues. For the CDR3, the DNA is TGCGCCAGCAGCTTGGTGGCGGCCCCGGGGGATACGCAGTATTTT. It specifies CASSLVAAPGDTQYF.

The chain uses TRBV10-2 and TRBJ2-2; either TRBD1 or TRBD2 may fit D (5 bases each). The germline V gene has CDR1 WSHSY and CDR2 SAAADI. The CDR3 contains 17 residues. V was clipped by 6 bases and J by 5 bases, with 22 bases between them. The DNA for the CDR3 is TGCGCCAGCAGAGGTCTACTAGTCTTGGGGCCAACCGGGGAGCTGTTTTTT. Protein: CASRGLLVLGPTGELFF.

Comment on this clone: Different DNA sequences within this sample yield the same CDR3. This rearrangement joins TRBV9 to TRBJ2-7, with 14 bases that match TRBD2. Germline trimming cut 3 bases from V and 6 bases from J; bases unmatched to any gene: 5. CDR3 length: 15 amino acids. From germline, CDR1 is SGDLS and CDR2 YYNGEE. The CDR3 DNA reads as TGTGCCAGCAGCGCTGGACTAGCGGGAGGTGGCGAGCAGTACTTC. Its translation is CASSAGLAGGGEQYF.

The chain links TRBV7-2 to TRBJ2-1, with 8 bases that match TRBD2. The CDR3 has 11 amino acids. Germline loops: CDR1 SGHTA, CDR2 FQGNSA. J lost 16 bases, V lost 3 bases, and 5 bases had no gene match. The CDR3 DNA reads TGTGCCAGCAGCTTTTTAGCGGGACCCTTCTTC. Amino acids: CASSFLAGPFF. Full variable domain (outside the CDR3, taken from reference TRBV7-2 and TRBJ2-1): GAGVSQSPSNKVTEKGKDVELRCDPISGHTALYWYRQSLGQGLEFLIYFQGNSAPDKSGLPSDRFSAERTGGSVSTLTIQRTQQEDSAVYLCASSFLAGPFFGPGTRLTVL.

The chain couples TRBV5-4 to TRBJ2-1; TRBD2 agrees at 10 bases. This CDR3 comprises 14 residues. The germline CDR1 and CDR2 sequences are SGHNT and YYREEE (reference sequence). V gave up 2 bases and J gave up 8 bases; unmatched junction bases: 4. CDR3 in amino acids: CASSFSSGSDEQFF. CDR3 nucleotide sequence: TGTGCCAGCAGCTTTTCTAGCGGGAGTGATGAGCAGTTCTTC.

J is TRBJ2-3 and V is TRBV4-2, with 8 bases that match TRBD2. V was pared by 4 bases and J by 6 bases, with 15 bases of the junction left unmatched. The V gene's germline CDR1 is LGHNA and CDR2 YNFKEQ. The CDR3 length is 17 residues. The CDR3: CASSRTQKAGAGDTQYF. The CDR3 nucleotides are TGTGCCAGCAGCCGGACCCAAAAAGCGGGAGCGGGGGATACGCAGTATTTT.

The chain recombines TRBV18 with TRBJ2-5; no firm D call. The germline gives CDR1 KGHSH, CDR2 LQKENI. The CDR3 loop spans 14 amino acids. Trimming stripped 4 bases from V and 2 bases from J, with 11 bases between. DNA of the CDR3: TGTGCCAGCTCACAACACCAATTTCAAGAGACCCAGTACTTC. It codes for CASSQHQFQETQYF.

The V and J genes are TRBV30 and TRBJ2-1, with TRBD2 matching 11 bases. The CDR3 is 14 amino acids. J lost 6 bases, V lost 2 bases, and 3 bases had no gene match. In germline, CDR1 is GTSNPN, CDR2 SVGIG (reference sequence). The CDR3, as DNA: TGTGCCTGGAGTCGAACTAGCGGGAGCAATGAGCAGTTCTTC. Translated, it gives CAWSRTSGSNEQFF.

To note about this clone: A read error may produce the germline difference seen at one junction end. This chain joins TRBV15 and TRBJ1-1, with D unclear. CDR1 is LNHNV and CDR2 is YYDKDF in the germline V gene (reference sequence). This CDR3 is 15 amino acids long. In nucleotides, the CDR3 is TGTGCCACCAGCGGAGAGGGTCAATTTAACACTGAAGCTTTCTTT. It specifies CATSGEGQFNTEAFF. The full variable domain, with the rest looked up from reference TRBV15 and TRBJ1-1, is DAMVIQNPRYQVTQFGKPVTLSCSQTLNHNVMYWYQQKSSQAPKLLFHYYDKDFNNEADTPDNFQSRRPNTSFCFLDIRSPGLGDTAMYLCATSGEGQFNTEAFFGQGTRLTVV.

The J gene is TRBJ2-7, the V gene TRBV2, with no clear D. The germline V and J ends were trimmed by 6 bases and 6 bases, with 12 bases remaining between them. This CDR3 region has 12 residues. The germline gives CDR1 SNHLY, CDR2 FYNNEI. The CDR3 bases are TGTGCCAGCAGCCTCGCGGTAGGCGAGCAGTACTTC. It is translated as CASSLAVGEQYF. Drawing the rest from reference TRBV2 and TRBJ2-7, the complete variable domain is EPEVTQTPSHQVTQMGQEVILRCVPISNHLYFYWYRQILGQKVEFLVSFYNNEISEKSEIFDDQFSVERPDGSNFTLKIRSTKLEDSAMYFCASSLAVGEQYFGPGTRLTVT.

This clone was counted a few times. The CDR3 DNA follows: TGTGCCAGCAGCAAGGACCCCACAGATACGCAGTATTTT. Translating it yields CASSKDPTDTQYF. J is TRBJ2-3 and V is TRBV5-4; D gene ambiguous. There are 13 residues in the CDR3. V lost 4 bases, J lost 2 bases, and 8 bases lay in between. From germline, CDR1 is SGHNT and CDR2 YYREEE (reference sequence).

This chain joins TRBV18 and TRBJ2-1, with a tentative D call TRBD2 (5 bases). Germline V gives CDR1 KGHSH, CDR2 LQKENI. The length of the CDR3 is 11 residues. The V and J ends lost 8 bases and 10 bases respectively, with 12 bases between them. CDR3 sequence reads: CASKNGEEQFF. CDR3 bases: TGTGCCAGCAAGAACGGGGAGGAGCAGTTCTTC.

This CDR3 is CASSKGPVNTEAFF. The CDR3 nucleotides are TGTGCCAGCAGCAAGGGACCGGTGAACACTGAAGCTTTCTTT. The J gene is TRBJ1-1, the V gene TRBV6-5; a possible D gene is TRBD1 (5 bases). The V and J ends lost 6 bases and 0 bases respectively, with 11 bases between them. The CDR3 sequence is 14 residues long. The germline V gene encodes CDR1 MNHEY and CDR2 SVGAGI.

The rearrangement links TRBV28 to TRBJ1-4, with 7 bases that match TRBD1. CDR1 is MDHEN and CDR2 is SYDVKM in the germline V gene. V lost 3 bases to trimming and J lost 7 bases; unmatched junction nucleotides: 14. The CDR3 totals 17 residues. CDR3 DNA: TGTGCCAGCAGTTTCCAGACAGGGATCCAACTAATTGAAAAACTGTTTTTT. It encodes CASSFQTGIQLIEKLFF.